The rows below give T cell receptor beta chains drawn from one sample of a study of T cell repertoires in aging, cancer and after chemotherapy. TCRdb processed the multiplex PCR reads anew with MiXCR; each CDR3 protein has one entry. Among 15,000 or so distinct CDR3 sequences listed, 20% to 25% were seen once. The material sequenced was blood. These receptors were collected from a human donor in good health. CDR3s leave out the opening cysteine and the closing phenylalanine or tryptophan. Each record gives: J gene, clone size, D gene, V gene, CDR3 protein. A D gene is named only where the DNA matches it firmly. Clone size is given for some rows only: seen once, a few or many times, or a class if the clone is expanded.

TRBJ2-7 few - TRBV6-4 ASSLGKGYEQY
TRBJ1-4 - - TRBV7-2 ASSLSLNEKLF
TRBJ1-4 - TRBD1 TRBV2 ASRTGTGGAGGEKLF
TRBJ1-2 medium-sized - TRBV19 ASSRELSSYGYT
TRBJ1-3 medium-sized - TRBV19 ASSMGGDGNTIY
TRBJ1-4 few - TRBV2 ASRDPGENEKLF
TRBJ2-6 few TRBD1 TRBV19 ASSVGQGFSGANVLT
TRBJ2-3 medium-sized - TRBV6-5 ASSYSGQLTDTQY
TRBJ2-3 - - TRBV5-8 ASSLSGAFRTDTQY
TRBJ1-2 medium-sized - TRBV6-2/TRBV6-3 ASSLGYGYT
TRBJ1-5 - - TRBV5-1 ASSFGDNQPQH
TRBJ1-4 medium-sized - TRBV19 ASSPPRSLNEKLF
TRBJ1-1 medium-sized - TRBV19 ASSSHRARLFTEAF
TRBJ2-6 once TRBD1 TRBV25-1 ASSDPETGSRSGANVLT
TRBJ1-2 many - TRBV4-3 ASSQGHHKGGIDGYT
TRBJ2-3 - - TRBV5-1 ASSPTRGITDTQY
TRBJ1-5 few - TRBV5-1 ASSLEQGEIGWCNQPQH
TRBJ1-2 few - TRBV5-4 ASSLSVDNYGYT
TRBJ1-1 - - TRBV5-5 ASSFGVGGAGLTEAF
TRBJ1-1 many - TRBV6-1 ATKELQGAF
TRBJ2-7 medium-sized TRBD1 TRBV7-2 ASRTTGTGGEQY
TRBJ2-1 medium-sized TRBD2 TRBV6-5 ASSYSNLAGGNEQF
TRBJ2-1 - TRBD1 TRBV6-2/TRBV6-3 ASSDPVTGDNEQF
TRBJ2-2 - - TRBV7-9 ASRSPRHKTNTGELF
TRBJ1-2 medium-sized - TRBV29-1 SVEDRPSNYGYT
TRBJ1-1 medium-sized - TRBV7-9 ASSFPSPLNTEAF
TRBJ2-1 many TRBD2 TRBV7-9 ASSFTSGGANEQF
TRBJ2-3 - TRBD2 TRBV6-5 ASSYSPLAGGLDTQY
TRBJ1-2 - - TRBV6-1 ASSSDRTSYGYT
TRBJ2-1 few TRBD2 TRBV5-6 ASFWGSGANEQF
TRBJ2-6 hyperexpanded - TRBV15 ATSRDSGANVLT
TRBJ2-3 - TRBD2 TRBV12-3/TRBV12-4 ASSFILAVSTDTQY
TRBJ1-1 - - TRBV12-3/TRBV12-4 ASSLRVGGTEAF
TRBJ1-1 - - TRBV4-3 ASSQDRVMNTEAF
TRBJ2-3 - TRBD2 TRBV20-1 SATTLAGGATDTQY
TRBJ2-7 many TRBD2 TRBV13 ASSSLAGGMYEQY
TRBJ2-3 medium-sized - TRBV6-5 ASSYSGRMRNTQY
TRBJ1-3 medium-sized - TRBV7-6 ASGTTGFSGNTIY
TRBJ2-7 few TRBD2 TRBV5-4 ASSPLGGNEQY
TRBJ1-2 few TRBD1 TRBV5-1 ASSTQTGVDGYT
TRBJ2-1 medium-sized - TRBV19 ASSLWGEQF
TRBJ1-1 - - TRBV5-4 ASSPNGFNTEAF
TRBJ2-3 few - TRBV24-1 ATSDGDGTDTQY
TRBJ2-1 few - TRBV6-5 ASSYSTSSEQF
TRBJ2-1 - - TRBV6-5 ASTPRGFYNEQF
TRBJ1-3 - TRBD1 TRBV11-2 ASSQGQASGNTIY
TRBJ1-6 - - TRBV5-1 ASSLDPLGSPLH
TRBJ1-1 - TRBD1 TRBV5-1 ASSPLTGPEAF
TRBJ2-7 - TRBD1 TRBV29-1 SVETGLSDEQY
TRBJ2-5 - - TRBV10-3 AISGGETQY
TRBJ1-2 - - TRBV5-4 ASSLARAGVIGYT
TRBJ2-1 few - TRBV19 ASSIVRGGLEQF
TRBJ1-5 - - TRBV6-1 ASSETAGQPQH
TRBJ2-1 few TRBD2 TRBV6-5 ASSYSTSGAANEQF
TRBJ1-2 medium-sized - TRBV11-2 ASRRVGTVGYT